This TCR beta chain was sequenced for a study of blood T cell repertoires in COVID-19 (dated by TCRdb to the early 2020s). Regarding the complete study: Samples covering the acute and convalescent phases of COVID-19 were provided by collaborators in the United States, Italy and Spain. The material from the prospective study consisted of cDNA or gDNA derived from T cells, B-cell-depleted T cells, or PBMCs. Deeply sampled blood TCRbeta repertoires from subjects exposed to, actively infected with, or recovered from COVID-19 were included in the dataset. The repertoires were released in a freely available public database meant as a resource for research on the immune response to SARS-CoV-2. The samples were drawn from the first 160 participants of the ongoing ImmuneRACE study and from 1,254 subjects provided by 6 global collaborators. The sample metadata nearly always contained a de-identified subject ID, COVID-19 status, age in years and sex. Where available, HLA class I and class II types were taken from metadata supplied by the sample provider and were not determined by assay-based typing.

Results the study describes overall, beyond this receptor: The amount of clinical and demographic metadata varied by source and participant and was provided uncurated.

The immunoSEQ Assay, a bias-controlled multiplex PCR, was used to amplify TCRbeta CDR3 regions from genomic DNA. From the authors' description of their analysis: The number of nucleated cells in each sample was estimated by amplification of reference gene primers within the assay. Sequence reads were collapsed and filtered to measure the absolute abundance of every unique TCRbeta CDR3 rearrangement. Productive Simpson clonality was computed per sample as the square root of Simpson's diversity index over productive rearrangements. TCRdb's version of the immuneACCESS table is confined to in-frame rearrangements and falls short of the full clone set. An unresolved V gene accounts for under half of the shortfall where checked; the remainder is of unknown origin. V and J calls and clone size are those listed in that table; D and trimming were worked out from the DNA. The sample includes fewer than 6,000 clones, with around nine tenths observed a single time. The top ten constitute under 3% of the sample.

The collaborating institutions used their own protocols to collect whole blood in K2EDTA tubes. For TCRbeta analysis, collaborators shipped samples as frozen whole blood, isolated PBMCs, or DNA extracted from either of those sample types. Points on this clone: Its antigen is still unknown. Base qualities are not recorded, but no much larger clone differs from it by a single base.

The CDR3 spans 17 residues, from the cysteine through the phenylalanine. Here the CDR3 DNA is all that survives: 51 bases in frame from base 1. From V the trimming removes 1 base and from J it removes 10 bases, while the gene matches leave 13 bases of the junction unaccounted for. The rearrangement combines TRBV6-7 with TRBJ2-1; 10 central bases correspond to TRBD2. TRBV6-7 is given ORF status, its function remaining uncertain. The source is a woman of 80 years or more with acute or convalescent COVID-19. Material: peripheral blood. CDR3 protein: CASSYLALAGAPREQFF. At the DNA level, the sequence is TGTGCCAGCAGTTACTTAGCGCTAGCGGGGGCCCCTCGGGAGCAGTTCTTC.